This entry is about one TCR beta chain. These data belong to a study of regulatory T cells in long-lasting Graves disease. Study-level information: Newly diagnosed Graves' patients had under 3 months of antithyroid drugs.

Assembly of TCR beta libraries relied on iRepertoire HTBI primers together with Arm-PCR of CDR3 regions. TCRdb itself ran the multiplex PCR reads through MiXCR, one entry per CDR3 protein. Found here are a few hundred thousand distinct CDR3 sequences, 12% to 15% of them singletons; the top ten hold around a sixth. The CDR3 runs 13 residues. Germline loops: CDR1 SEHNR, CDR2 FQNEAQ (reference sequence). Trimming removed 4 bases from V and 7 bases from J, with 14 bases in between. As to time point: newly diagnosed GD, antithyroid drugs for less than 3 months. The TCR library was made from RNA extracted from PBMCs. An endocrinology unit in Xi'an, China, supplied the patients. This sample was also put to use in a study of T cells in Graves' hyperthyroidism and ophthalmopathy. This second report adds: Exclusion of patients followed from uncontrolled infection, other autoimmune disease, pregnancy or lactation. With the HTBI primer set, the TCR CDR3 went through a first round of RT-PCR.

This clonotype was obtained from a woman aged 45-59 years with Graves disease. Sequenced material: peripheral blood mononuclear cells (PBMCs), taken at new diagnosis, from a patient treated with antithyroid drugs. The V gene is TRBV7-9, the J gene TRBJ2-7; tentative D call: TRBD1 (5 bases). The CDR3 DNA is TGTGCCAGCAGCTCCCAGGGTACTGGGGAGCAGTACTTC. It is translated as CASSSQGTGEQYF.